The sequence of this TCR beta chain was determined in a study of Ad26.COV2.S vaccination and SARS-CoV-2 variants. This CDR3 is 11 amino acids long. Germline V gives CDR1 SGHDT, CDR2 YYEEEE. The V and J ends lost 4 bases and 8 bases, in that order; junction bases with no gene match: 1. The repertoire was sequenced with immunoSEQ multiplex PCR; TCRdb's copy has only in-frame clones and lacks some. The sample gives some 190,000 clones, around nine tenths of which show up once; roughly 6% is in the top ten. Sequenced here: peripheral blood, sampled after recovery from COVID-19. The source is a human donor who had recovered from COVID-19. This chain uses TRBV5-6 with TRBJ1-1, with 8 nucleotides matching TRBD1. The CDR3 DNA follows: TGTGCCAGCAGCCGGACAGGGGAAGCTTTCTTT. Its protein is CASSRTGEAFF.